This T cell receptor beta chain is drawn from a study of T cell responses to AZD1222 COVID-19 vaccine (dated by TCRdb to the early 2020s). Regarding the study in general: AZD1222 recipients whose second dose came at about 4 weeks and those whose second dose came at about 12 weeks were combined into one group, since spike-specific TCR depth and breadth did not differ between the two schedules. Enrollment into the trials was organized by age into subgroups of 18-55, 56-69 and 70-plus years, and those subgroups contained roughly 160, 29 and 62 TCR-sequenced participants, respectively. A total of 233 trial participants underwent TCR sequencing, of whom about 200 had received two doses of AZD1222 and around 26 had received two doses of the MenACWY control vaccine.

This sample's time point label indicates: baseline before first vaccination. Vaccinee samples were obtained from the UK trials COV001 and COV002, which included a single-blind randomized controlled phase 2/3 trial of AZD1222 (ChAdOx1 nCoV-19) in healthy adults. Trial participant PBMC samples were collected at day 0 and day 28 after the second dose for TCRbeta chain sequencing. The CDR3 regions of human TCRbeta chains were analyzed by immunosequencing. From the authors' description of their analysis: TCRs in the repertoires were matched against a reference library of SARS-CoV-2-specific TCRs that had been generated with the MIRA antigen-specificity platform. Breadth was defined as the fraction of unique TCRs that were SARS-CoV-2-associated. Depth was defined as the fraction of total T cells that were SARS-CoV-2-associated. Each spike-specific TCR was assigned to its reactive spike region and to a CD4 or CD8 class using the MIRA data. Log10-transformed breadth and depth values were compared by one-way ANOVA with Sidak's multiple comparisons tests. Held by TCRdb, this immuneACCESS table contains in-frame sequences only and omits some clones. Under half of the omission traces to an unresolved V gene where checked; the cause of the rest is unknown. The DNA was the basis for D and trimming; V, J and clone size are from that table. Here the sample has 150,000 to 200,000 clones; approximately 92% occur a single time. 6% to 8% of the sample is taken by the ten largest.

Findings and caveats that apply to the study as a whole: After two AZD1222 doses, both the breadth and the depth of spike-specific TCRs were significantly higher than at day 0 and than in MenACWY recipients. The whole spike protein was spanned by vaccine-associated CD4 TCRs, and dominant responses were seen in regions 160-218 and 743-854. The 56-69-year group was small, and its depth increase did not reach significance, likely because of low power. No day 14 peak-response samples were available, so repertoires were characterized only after the peak T cell response. Reportedly, almost half of the unique spike-specific TCRs recognized epitopes lying outside the regions that are mutated in the B.1.351 and B.1.1.7 variants. Conclusions about previously exposed vaccinees are limited, since just six or seven AZD1222 recipients were seropositive for SARS-CoV-2 at baseline. Most participants were white British and females outnumbered males, and the authors suggested that clonal diversity may have been underestimated.

Turning to this clone: This clone's antigen is unknown. Per-base quality was not reported, and no clone a single base away is much larger than it.

Sequenced here: peripheral blood, sampled on day 0 of AZD1222 vaccination. This receptor was identified in an adult in good health.

The DNA is as follows: TGCAGTGCTCCCCGGGTAGATACGCAGTATTTT. It encodes CSAPRVDTQYF. This chain is built from TRBV20-1 and TRBJ2-3; confidence is insufficient to name the D gene. CDR1 and CDR2 (DFQATT, SNEGSKA) derive from the germline V gene (reference sequence). Between the V and J ends, shortened by 5 bases and 5 bases respectively, the junction contains 8 bases. The CDR3, from cysteine to phenylalanine, totals 11 residues. Only the CDR3 part of the read is kept: 33 bases, read in frame from the first base.